Presented here are 8 T cell receptor beta chains from one specimen sequenced in a study of blood T cell repertoires in COVID-19. Generated by immunoSEQ multiplex PCR, the TCRdb table keeps only in-frame clones and is missing some. The sample comprises more than 300,000 clones, more than 75% of which are singletons, and roughly 3.4% rests with the top ten. The specimen was peripheral blood. The receptors come from a woman aged 18-29 years who had recovered from COVID-19.

The rearrangement links TRBV27 to TRBJ2-7; TRBD2 matches 10 bases. J was trimmed by 3 bases and V by 4 bases; bases with no gene match: 3. The CDR3 is made up of 14 amino acids. CDR1 and CDR2 (germline): MNHEY, SMNVEV (reference sequence). CDR3 sequence: CASSSLAGDYEQYV. Here the CDR3 DNA reads TGTGCCAGCAGTTCCCTAGCGGGAGACTACGAGCAGTACGTC.

This clone was found once. The rearrangement links TRBV5-5 to TRBJ2-2, with D unclear. Germline V gene lookup returns CDR1 SGHKS and CDR2 YYEKEE (reference sequence). The V and J ends lost 0 bases and 6 bases respectively, with 3 bases between them. CDR3 length: 12 amino acids. The CDR3 is CASSLVSGELFF. CDR3 DNA sequence: TGTGCCAGCAGCTTGGTCTCCGGGGAGCTGTTTTTT.

The chain uses TRBV7-6 and TRBJ1-2; 8 bases fit TRBD1. The CDR3 is 16 amino acids. The germline CDR1 and CDR2 sequences are SGHVS and FNYEAQ. V gave up 0 bases and J gave up 3 bases; unmatched junction bases: 6. The CDR3 sequence is CASSLAPTGADYGYTF. The CDR3, as DNA: TGTGCCAGCAGCTTAGCCCCGACAGGGGCCGACTATGGCTACACCTTC. The full variable domain, in which reference TRBV7-6 and TRBJ1-2 provide the parts outside the CDR3, is GAGVSQSPRYKVTKRGQDVALRCDPISGHVSLYWYRQALGQGPEFLTYFNYEAQQDKSGLPNDRFSAERPEGSISTLTIQRTEQRDSAMYRCASSLAPTGADYGYTFGSGTRLTVV.

J is TRBJ2-4 and V is TRBV19; tentative D call: TRBD2 (8 bases). The V gene's germline CDR1 is LNHDA and CDR2 SQIVND (reference sequence). The V gene lost 8 bases and the J gene lost 3 bases, with 23 bases spanning the gap. This CDR3 region has 17 residues. The CDR3 sequence is CASLPRGTAGVKNIQYF. DNA for the CDR3: TGTGCCAGTCTACCTCGTGGGACAGCGGGAGTCAAAAACATTCAGTACTTC.

This clone was seen a single time. The chain recombines TRBV3-1 (or the pseudogene TRBV3-2) with TRBJ2-7; D is undetermined. The ends were cut back, 3 bases at V and 3 bases at J, with 15 bases in the middle. Looked up from germline, CDR1 is LGHDT and CDR2 is YNNKEL (reference sequence). This CDR3 region has 15 residues. The CDR3 sequence is CASSQGPQAFYEQYV. The CDR3 bases are TGTGCCAGCAGCCAGGGTCCGCAGGCGTTCTACGAGCAGTACGTC.

The rearrangement joins TRBV29-1 to TRBJ1-1, with 8 bases aligning to TRBD1. Germline V lookup: CDR1 SQVTM, CDR2 ANQGSEA. J was trimmed by 5 bases and V by 7 bases; bases with no gene match: 6. The CDR3 totals 12 residues. For the CDR3, the DNA is TGCAGCGGTCGGGACAGGTATACTGAAGCTTTCTTT. It codes for CSGRDRYTEAFF.

The chain joins TRBV6-2 or TRBV6-3 to TRBJ2-2, with 11 bases identical to TRBD2. The V and J ends lost 4 bases and 4 bases, in that order; junction bases with no gene match: 5. Germline V gives CDR1 MNHEY, CDR2 SVGEGT. This CDR3 has 16 amino acids. CDR3 DNA: TGTGCCAGCAGTTTAGCGGGAGGGCCGGTCACCGGGGAGCTGTTTTTT. Amino acids: CASSLAGGPVTGELFF.

This chain links TRBV18 with TRBJ2-1; 10 nucleotides agree with TRBD2. CDR1 KGHSH and CDR2 LQKENI come from the germline V gene. The CDR3 has 15 residues. Trimming cost V 2 bases and J 7 bases; bases outside gene matches: 5. CDR3 loop: CASSPGLADANEQFF. In nucleotides, the CDR3 is TGTGCCAGCTCACCAGGACTAGCGGATGCTAATGAGCAGTTCTTC.